The 27 T cell receptor beta chains below were found in one sample sequenced in a study of blood T cell repertoires in COVID-19. TCRdb keeps only in-frame clones here, not all; method: immunoSEQ multiplex PCR. In the table there are roughly 200,000 clones, 80% to 85% of which are singletons. Sequencing was done on a sample of peripheral blood. These receptors all stem from a woman aged 80 or older with active or convalescent COVID-19.

This chain links TRBV7-2 with TRBJ2-3; 7 bases fit TRBD1. Germline V CDR1 and CDR2: SGHTA, FQGNSA. CDR3 length: 15 residues. V was pared by 1 base and J by 4 bases, with 5 bases of the junction left unmatched. Written as DNA, the CDR3 is TGTGCCAGCAGCTTAGGAGGGGGCCGATCAGATACGCAGTATTTT. Protein product: CASSLGGGRSDTQYF.

This clone has a single count. The V and J genes are TRBV5-1 and TRBJ2-7; 8 nucleotides align to TRBD1. The germline gives CDR1 SGHRS, CDR2 YFSETQ. J gave up 3 bases and V 4 bases, and 15 bases lay outside the gene matches. The CDR3 length is 17 residues. This chain's CDR3 is CASSPRMTGASLYEQYF. The CDR3 coding sequence is TGCGCCAGCAGCCCCCGGATGACAGGGGCCTCCCTCTACGAGCAGTACTTC.

CDR3 protein: CASSVLENRGGTEAFF. The CDR3 DNA reads as TGTGCCAGCAGTGTCCTCGAGAACAGGGGTGGGACTGAAGCTTTCTTT. This chain links TRBV2 with TRBJ1-1, with 7 positions matching TRBD1. CDR1 and CDR2 from the germline V gene are SNHLY and FYNNEI. The CDR3 is made up of 16 amino acids. Trimming cost V 4 bases and J 5 bases; bases outside gene matches: 13.

This clone was observed a few times. This chain connects TRBV7-3 to TRBJ2-5; 7 nucleotides match TRBD1. This CDR3 is 13 amino acids long. CDR1 is SGHTA, CDR2 FQGTGA, per germline. Unmatched junction bases numbered 6, after V lost 5 bases and J lost 6 bases. The CDR3 nucleotides are TGTGCCAGCAGCCCGGACAGGCAGAAGACCCAGTACTTC. Its protein is CASSPDRQKTQYF.

The V and J genes are TRBV7-6 and TRBJ2-2; weak D call: TRBD2 (6 bases). Germline CDR1 and CDR2: SGHVS and FNYEAQ. The V and J ends lost 3 bases and 5 bases respectively, with 7 bases between them. CDR3 size: 13 residues. CDR3 DNA sequence: TGTGCCAGCAGCTTGACTAGTACCGGGGAGCTGTTTTTT. It is translated as CASSLTSTGELFF.

The chain uses TRBV4-2 and TRBJ2-3, with TRBD2 matching over 10 bases. The CDR3 is 15 residues long. With V trimmed by 1 base and J by 5 bases, 3 bases remained unmatched. CDR1 LGHNA and CDR2 YNFKEQ come from the germline V gene. DNA of the CDR3: TGTGCCAGCAGCCAAGGGCTAGCGGGGGTAGATACGCAGTATTTT. Translating gives CASSQGLAGVDTQYF.

This chain connects TRBV5-1 to TRBJ2-7; D unresolved. The length of the CDR3 is 15 residues. The V and J ends lost 0 bases and 0 bases respectively, with 10 bases between them. Per germline, CDR1 SGHRS and CDR2 YFSETQ. The CDR3 sequence is CASSLDATSSYEQYF. CDR3 coding DNA: TGCGCCAGCAGCTTGGACGCTACGAGCTCCTACGAGCAGTACTTC.

The J gene is TRBJ1-4, the V gene TRBV2; no definite D call. Germline lookup yields CDR1 SNHLY and CDR2 FYNNEI. The CDR3 contains 13 residues. Trimming left V 8 bases short and J 2 bases short, with 9 bases between. CDR3 bases: TGTGCCAGCCTCCCGGGGACTAATGAAAAACTGTTTTTT. Translated: CASLPGTNEKLFF.

The chain links TRBV7-2 to TRBJ2-5, with a tentative D call TRBD1 (6 bases). The CDR3 runs 15 residues. Germline CDR1 and CDR2: SGHTA and FQGNSA. V was cut by 5 bases and J by 0 bases, with 13 bases left in between. The CDR3 bases are TGTGCCAGCAGCCCTGCCGGGACAAACCAAGAGACCCAGTACTTC. Translating it yields CASSPAGTNQETQYF.

The chain has TRBV3-1 (or the pseudogene TRBV3-2) and TRBJ2-2, with 8 bases fitting TRBD1. Germline V gene lookup returns CDR1 LGHDT and CDR2 YNNKEL (reference sequence). The trim removed 2 bases at V and 4 bases at J, leaving 12 bases unmatched. The CDR3 consists of 18 residues. The CDR3 nucleotides are TGTGCCAGCAGCCAATGGGCGCAGGGGGCCGCGGGCACCGGGGAGCTGTTTTTT. This codes for CASSQWAQGAAGTGELFF.

V gene TRBV12-1 combines with J gene TRBJ1-2; the table's D call of TRBD1 was not tested on the DNA. TRBV12-1 is labeled a pseudogene. CDR3 size: 15 residues. The CDR3 sequence is CASSPRQGAVYGYTF. In DNA, the CDR3 is TGTGCCAGCAGCCCCCGCCAGGGGGCAGTTTATGGCTACACCTTC.

This clone was seen a handful of times. The chain carries TRBV5-1 and TRBJ1-1; 11 nucleotides match TRBD1. Unmatched junction bases numbered 8, after V lost 6 bases and J lost 10 bases. Germline V gene sequence: CDR1 SGHRS, CDR2 YFSETQ. The CDR3 totals 13 residues. CDR3 nucleotide sequence: TGCGCCAGCAAGGGACAGGGGGAAGTAGGAGCTTTCTTT. Translation: CASKGQGEVGAFF.

V and J are TRBV11-3 and TRBJ2-5; 16 positions agree with TRBD2. V lost 5 bases, J lost 4 bases, and 4 bases stayed unmatched. Germline V CDR1 and CDR2: SGHNT, YENEEA. The CDR3 length is 16 residues. CDR3 nucleotide sequence: TGTGCCAGCAGCCCGGGGACTAGCGGGAGGGGAGAGACCCAGTACTTC. Residues: CASSPGTSGRGETQYF.

The chain recombines TRBV4-3 with TRBJ2-2; the D gene is possibly TRBD1 (5 bases). V lost 0 bases, J lost 9 bases, and 17 bases lay in between. CDR3 length: 16 amino acids. Germline V gene lookup returns CDR1 LGHNA and CDR2 YSLEER. The CDR3 DNA sequence: TGCGCCAGCAGCCAAGATGGGGCAGGCCGTCGGAGGGAGCTGTTTTTT. Translating it yields CASSQDGAGRRRELFF.

This sequence joins TRBV18 and TRBJ1-1; D uncertain. Germline V lookup: CDR1 KGHSH, CDR2 LQKENI. The germline V and J ends were trimmed by 4 bases and 3 bases, with 12 bases remaining between them. The CDR3 extends over 14 amino acids. As DNA, the CDR3 is TGTGCCAGCTCACTTTCGTGGGGAGACACTGAAGCTTTCTTT. Amino acids: CASSLSWGDTEAFF. The whole variable domain, filled in from reference TRBV18 and TRBJ1-1, reads NAGVMQNPRHLVRRRGQEARLRCSPMKGHSHVYWYRQLPEEGLKFMVYLQKENIIDESGMPKERFSAEFPKEGPSILRIQQVVRGDSAAYFCASSLSWGDTEAFFGQGTRLTVV.

The V call is TRBV18, the J call TRBJ2-5; no firm D call. CDR1 is KGHSH and CDR2 is LQKENI in the germline V gene. V dropped 3 bases and J dropped 1 base, with 12 bases sitting between them. This CDR3 is built from 15 residues. CDR3 residues: CASSPNTAPQETQYF. The DNA for the CDR3 is TGTGCCAGCTCACCGAACACCGCCCCCCAAGAGACCCAGTACTTC.

The chain uses TRBV27 and TRBJ2-5, with 9 positions matching TRBD1. With V trimmed by 5 bases and J by 5 bases, 9 bases remained unmatched. Germline loops: CDR1 MNHEY, CDR2 SMNVEV (reference sequence). There are 15 residues in the CDR3. CDR3 DNA sequence: TGTGCCAGCAGTCTAAACCCGACAGGGGGGGAGACCCAGTACTTC. It yields the protein CASSLNPTGGETQYF.

This clone was recorded a few times. The V call is TRBV19, the J call TRBJ1-5; D not resolved. V shed 7 bases and J shed 5 bases, with 12 bases lying between them. CDR3 length: 13 residues. Germline-derived CDR1 and CDR2 are LNHDA and SQIVND (reference sequence). The CDR3 here is CASTAHADQPQHF. CDR3 DNA: TGTGCCAGTACGGCTCATGCGGATCAGCCCCAGCATTTT. The entire variable domain, with the rest obtained from reference TRBV19 and TRBJ1-5, is as follows: DGGITQSPKYLFRKEGQNVTLSCEQNLNHDAMYWYRQDPGQGLRLIYYSQIVNDFQKGDIAEGYSVSREKKESFPLTVTSAQKNPTAFYLCASTAHADQPQHFGDGTRLSIL.

The chain joins TRBV6-5 to TRBJ1-6; 7 bases are shared with TRBD1. There are 15 residues in the CDR3. J gave up 7 bases and V 6 bases, and 9 bases lay outside the gene matches. Per the germline V gene, CDR1 is MNHEY and CDR2 is SVGAGI. In DNA form, the CDR3 reads TGTGCCAGCAGGTCCGGGACAGTCGACAATTCACCCCTCCACTTT. It is translated as CASRSGTVDNSPLHF.

J is TRBJ1-1 and V is TRBV5-4, with TRBD1 identical over 9 bases. Germline CDR1 SGHNT, CDR2 YYREEE (reference sequence). The CDR3 is 14 amino acids. Losses at the gene ends were 7 bases for V and 1 base for J; bases not matched to a gene: 5. In DNA, the CDR3 is TGTGCCAGCTTTAGACAGGGGGGGAACACTGAAGCTTTCTTT. Its translation is CASFRQGGNTEAFF.

This rearrangement joins TRBV6-6 to TRBJ2-1, with TRBD1 matching over 10 bases. The germline V gene has CDR1 MNHNY and CDR2 SVGAGI (reference sequence). V trimming: 4 bases; J trimming: 9 bases; junction bases outside the gene matches: 9. This CDR3 spans 15 amino acids. CDR3 region: CASSSPGQGISEQFF. CDR3 DNA sequence: TGTGCCAGCAGTTCCCCGGGACAGGGGATAAGTGAGCAGTTCTTC.

The DNA for the CDR3 is TGTGCCAGCGCTCGGGACAGATTGGGGGAGCTGTTTTTT. Its protein is CASARDRLGELFF. The rearrangement joins TRBV9 to TRBJ2-2, with 7 bases lining up with TRBD1. V dropped 7 bases and J dropped 8; count of bases not matched to a gene: 8. Per the germline V gene, CDR1 is SGDLS and CDR2 is YYNGEE. The length of the CDR3 is 13 residues.

This clone was picked up a small number of times. V and J are TRBV7-8 and TRBJ2-2, with 12 nucleotides matching TRBD2. CDR3 length: 15 amino acids. CDR1 is SGHVS, CDR2 FQNEAQ, per germline. Trimming at V came to 2 bases and at J to 13 bases, leaving 8 bases not matched to a gene. Here the CDR3 DNA reads TGTGCCAGCAGCTTACCTAGCGGGAGGGGCCGCGTGCTGTTTTTT. This sequence encodes CASSLPSGRGRVLFF.

The chain links TRBV6-6 to TRBJ2-2, with TRBD1 matching over 7 bases. The CDR3 loop spans 15 amino acids. V was clipped by 7 bases and J by 6 bases; unmatched bases: 11. The germline V gene has CDR1 MNHNY and CDR2 SVGAGI (reference sequence). DNA for the CDR3: TGTGCCAGCATGGAGACAGGGTGGAAGGCCGGGGAGCTGTTTTTT. Translation gives CASMETGWKAGELFF.

The chain couples TRBV6-6 to TRBJ1-2; the D gene is possibly TRBD1 (5 bases). The CDR3 is made up of 14 amino acids. The V and J ends lost 6 bases and 8 bases respectively, with 19 bases between them. Germline values: CDR1 MNHNY, CDR2 SVGAGI (reference sequence). The chain's CDR3 is CASREGRGVRGYTF. CDR3 coding DNA: TGTGCCAGCAGGGAGGGGAGGGGTGTTCGGGGCTACACCTTC.

Here the CDR3 reads CASSYRTPQETQYF. The CDR3 DNA follows: TGTGCCAGCAGTTACAGGACACCCCAAGAGACCCAGTACTTC. The chain joins TRBV6-2 or TRBV6-3 to TRBJ2-5; a weak D match, TRBD1 (5 bases). V shed 2 bases and J shed 1 base, with 8 bases lying between them. CDR3 length equals 14 residues. CDR1 MNHEY and CDR2 SVGEGT come from the germline V gene.

V usage is TRBV15 and J usage is TRBJ2-5; 13 nucleotides line up with TRBD2. The V gene end was trimmed by 1 base and the J gene end by 3 bases; junction bases not matched to a gene: 2. Germline assignment: CDR1 LNHNV and CDR2 YYDKDF (reference sequence). The CDR3 is 16 residues long. CDR3 region: CATSRGGTSGEETQYF. The CDR3 nucleotides are TGTGCCACCAGCAGAGGCGGGACTAGCGGGGAAGAGACCCAGTACTTC.